The 18 T cell receptor beta chains presented below share a single source sample, sequenced in a study of OX40 agonist ivuxolimab in advanced cancers. The repertoire was sequenced with immunoSEQ multiplex PCR; TCRdb's copy has only in-frame clones and lacks some. The data contain around 94,000 clones, approximately 85% of them singletons. The sequenced sample was CD4+ or CD8+ T cells sorted from blood, obtained in a trial of the OX40 agonist ivuxolimab. The receptors come from an adult with an advanced solid tumor such as melanoma, head and neck, liver or kidney cancer.

The chain combines TRBV21-1 with TRBJ1-5. TRBV21-1 represents a pseudogene. The CDR3 loop spans 19 amino acids. Written as DNA, the CDR3 is TGTGCCAGCAGCAAACATCGTCGTTACCGGCCCTCCTTCAATCAGCCCCAGCATTTT. It translates to CASSKHRRYRPSFNQPQHF.

CDR3 amino acids: CSAADRADEQYF. In DNA, the CDR3 is TGCAGCGCTGCAGACAGGGCGGACGAGCAGTACTTC. V usage is TRBV29-1 and J usage is TRBJ2-7; 7 bases are shared with TRBD1. Germline CDR1 reads SQVTM; CDR2 reads ANQGSEA. CDR3 length: 12 residues. Unmatched junction bases numbered 8, after V lost 7 bases and J lost 5 bases.

A remark on this clone: At one end, the junction sequence differs from germline, possibly due to a read error. V and J are TRBV5-4 and TRBJ1-1; 7 bases fit TRBD1. CDR3 size: 15 residues. Germline lookup yields CDR1 SGHNT and CDR2 YYREEE (reference sequence). The CDR3 here is CASSQDPQGYTEAFF. The CDR3 DNA sequence: TGCGCCAGCAGCCAAGATCCACAGGGGTACACTGAAGCTTTCTTT.

V and J are TRBV28 and TRBJ2-7, with 9 bases identical to TRBD1. Germline CDR1 reads MDHEN; CDR2 reads SYDVKM. The length of the CDR3 is 14 residues. J was trimmed by 6 bases and V by 5 bases; bases with no gene match: 8. CDR3 bases: TGTGCCAGCAGTCCTCCGGGACAGGGCCGCGAGCAGTACTTC. Translated: CASSPPGQGREQYF.

The rearrangement joins TRBV11-2 to TRBJ2-1; 8 bases are shared with TRBD2. V shed 5 bases, J shed 1 base, and the junction held 4 bases outside the gene matches. The CDR3 runs to 15 residues. Germline values: CDR1 SGHAT, CDR2 FQNNGV. The CDR3 sequence is CASSLSGRSYNEQFF. DNA of the CDR3: TGTGCCAGCAGCCTCAGCGGGAGATCCTACAATGAGCAGTTCTTC.

The V call is TRBV28, the J call TRBJ1-1, with D possibly TRBD1 on 5 matching bases. V was pared by 7 bases and J by 2 bases, with 11 bases between. The CDR3 covers 13 residues. Germline assignment: CDR1 MDHEN and CDR2 SYDVKM. The CDR3 loop reads CASKGRKNTEAFF. The CDR3 region has the DNA TGTGCCAGCAAGGGACGGAAAAACACTGAAGCTTTCTTT.

This chain connects TRBV7-3 to TRBJ2-1, with 8 bases aligning to TRBD2. Germline values: CDR1 SGHTA, CDR2 FQGTGA. The trim removed 5 bases at V and 5 bases at J, leaving 5 bases unmatched. The CDR3 length is 14 residues. As DNA, the CDR3 is TGTGCCAGCAGCCTAGCGGGCAATGACAATGAGCAGTTCTTC. This translates into CASSLAGNDNEQFF.

This chain joins TRBV10-3 and TRBJ2-2; D is possibly TRBD1 (6 bases). Deletions cut 6 bases from V and 1 base from J, with 12 bases between. In germline, CDR1 is ENHRY, CDR2 SYGVKD. The CDR3 sequence is 15 residues long. CDR3 sequence (DNA): TGTGCCATCAGGGGAACAGGGAAGAACACCGGGGAGCTGTTTTTT. Its translation is CAIRGTGKNTGELFF.

This clone was picked up a small number of times. The chain carries TRBV4-3 and TRBJ2-1; D not resolved. This CDR3 has 17 amino acids. Germline CDR1 LGHNA, CDR2 YSLEER. The V end was cut by 0 bases, the J end by 9 bases, with 21 bases between. CDR3 protein: CASSQDLGIRLIGEQFF. DNA for the CDR3: TGCGCCAGCAGCCAAGATCTCGGCATTCGCTTAATCGGTGAGCAGTTCTTC.

The chain recombines TRBV9 with TRBJ2-3; 8 bases fit TRBD2. V lost 0 bases and J lost 6; bases outside the gene matches: 6. The CDR3 totals 15 residues. The germline V gene has CDR1 SGDLS and CDR2 YYNGEE. For the CDR3, the DNA is TGTGCCAGCAGCGTAGAAGCGGGAGACAGGGATACGCAGTATTTT. Encoded protein: CASSVEAGDRDTQYF.

The J gene is TRBJ1-5, the V gene TRBV5-1; no reliable D call. This CDR3 spans 14 amino acids. CDR1 and CDR2 from the germline V gene are SGHRS and YFSETQ. V was pared by 4 bases and J by 2 bases, with 10 bases between. For the CDR3, the DNA is TGCGCCAGCAGCCCAGACGGGCGCAATCAGCCCCAGCATTTT. Translated, it gives CASSPDGRNQPQHF.

The chain employs TRBV9 and TRBJ2-7, with 10 nucleotides matching TRBD2. With 1 base clipped from V and 5 bases from J, the junction kept 12 bases outside the gene matches. Looked up from germline, CDR1 is SGDLS and CDR2 is YYNGEE. The CDR3 consists of 17 residues. Here the CDR3 reads CASSVSPAGGQSHEQYF. CDR3 bases: TGTGCCAGCAGCGTAAGTCCAGCGGGAGGGCAATCCCACGAGCAGTACTTC.

This chain connects TRBV6-1 to TRBJ1-1, with no clear D. This CDR3 has 13 residues. Germline V lookup: CDR1 MNHNS, CDR2 SASEGT. V dropped 0 bases and J dropped 6 bases, with 8 bases sitting between them. This CDR3 is CASSEAEGPEAFF. The CDR3 bases are TGTGCCAGCAGTGAAGCGGAAGGGCCTGAAGCTTTCTTT.

V is TRBV7-2 and J is TRBJ2-2; tentatively, D is TRBD1 or TRBD2 (6 bases each). Trimming removed 3 bases at V and 6 bases at J, with 17 bases between. The CDR3 spans 16 residues. Germline CDR1 SGHTA, CDR2 FQGNSA. The CDR3 nucleotides are TGTGCCAGCAGCTTGACCAACAGGGAGGTAGCCGGGGAGCTGTTTTTT. Its translation is CASSLTNREVAGELFF.

This clone has more than one count but fewer than ten. V and J are TRBV6-1 and TRBJ1-4; D is undetermined. Trimming removed 5 bases at V and 9 bases at J, with 16 bases between. The CDR3 has 14 residues. The V gene's germline CDR1 is MNHNS and CDR2 SASEGT. This chain's CDR3 is CASSTAPERKKLFF. CDR3 DNA sequence: TGTGCCAGCAGTACGGCCCCGGAGCGCAAAAAACTGTTTTTT.

V usage is TRBV13 and J usage is TRBJ2-7, with D unresolved. Germline V CDR1 and CDR2: PRHDT, FYEKMQ (reference sequence). This CDR3 is 14 amino acids long. Between the trimmed V and J ends, which lost 0 bases and 0 bases, there was a span of 6 bases. CDR3 bases: TGTGCCAGCAGCTTAGGAGCTAGCTCCTACGAGCAGTACTTC. Translated: CASSLGASSYEQYF.

The chain links TRBV9 to TRBJ2-7; D unclear. Germline V gene sequence: CDR1 SGDLS, CDR2 YYNGEE. This CDR3 spans 14 amino acids. Trimming removed 2 bases at V and 4 bases at J, with 13 bases between. The CDR3, as DNA: TGTGCCAGCAGCGTGGGAACTTTTGGGTACGAGCAGTACTTC. It encodes CASSVGTFGYEQYF.

About this clone: At the DNA level, this CDR3 is encoded by other sequences in the same sample as well. This sequence joins TRBV5-1 and TRBJ1-5, with 8 bases identical to TRBD1. The junction had 0 bases not matched to a gene; V was cut back by 0 bases and J by 7 bases. The CDR3 covers 13 residues. Germline V gives CDR1 SGHRS, CDR2 YFSETQ. CDR3 amino acids: CASSLAGGQPQHF. Here the CDR3 DNA reads TGCGCCAGCAGCTTGGCAGGGGGCCAGCCCCAGCATTTT.